The entry below describes one T cell receptor (beta chain). Its antigen is unknown. A much larger clone differs from this one at a single base, so this may be a read error. A sample-barcoded 5' primer and a J-beta primer mix were used in a second PCR of roughly 6 to 11 cycles. Individual samples furnished no less than 2.5 million CDR3-containing paired-end reads apiece. MiXCR was run by TCRdb on the 5' RACE reads, yielding one entry per CDR3 protein. The table includes approximately 810,000 distinct CDR3 sequences, 29% detected once. The germline gives CDR1 MNHEY, CDR2 SVGEGT. CDR3 length equals 15 residues. This specimen comes from a study of blood T cells in healthy people across ages. Whole-study findings and limits: Unsorted PBMCs blocked a conclusive comparison of naive and antigen-experienced cells. As age increased, TCR beta diversity per million T cells fell in a roughly linear fashion.

The chain has TRBV6-2 or TRBV6-3 and TRBJ2-1, with 10 bases identical to TRBD2. The DNA end is a closer match to TRBJ2-7, so the J assignment may be wrong. The sequenced material came from blood. This receptor was taken from a woman aged 80 or over in good health. The CDR3 region is CASSRPGLASNEQYF. The CDR3 nucleotides are TGTGCCAGCAGTCGCCCGGGACTAGCGAGCAATGAGCAGTACTTC.